The 5 T cell receptor beta chains presented below share a single source sample, sequenced in a study of T cell responses to AZD1222 COVID-19 vaccine. Some clones are missing from TCRdb's copy, which holds only in-frame ones; the method was immunoSEQ multiplex PCR. The sample lists some 74,000 clones; 87% were seen once. The sample consisted of peripheral blood, taken 28 days after the second AZD1222 dose. The receptors stem from an adult who received the AZD1222 COVID-19 vaccine.

The V call is TRBV9, the J call TRBJ1-1, with 8 positions matching TRBD1. This CDR3 comprises 18 residues. The ends lost 4 bases at V and 0 bases at J; junction bases unmatched: 14. Germline CDR1 is SGDLS and CDR2 is YYNGEE. CDR3 protein: CASSKTGAPFRMNTEAFF. The CDR3 nucleotides read TGTGCCAGCAGCAAGACAGGGGCCCCCTTCCGCATGAACACTGAAGCTTTCTTT.

In this sample, this clone turned up once. V usage is TRBV10-3 and J usage is TRBJ2-1; 13 bases are a match to TRBD2. J was trimmed by 5 bases and V by 7 bases; bases with no gene match: 5. Germline V gene lookup returns CDR1 ENHRY and CDR2 SYGVKD. The CDR3 contains 15 residues. The CDR3, as DNA: TGTGCCATCATGAGGACTAGCGGGAGCGACAATGAGCAGTTCTTC. Translation gives CAIMRTSGSDNEQFF.

This clone has more than one count but fewer than ten. J is TRBJ2-1 and V is TRBV5-4; 7 positions agree with TRBD2. The V and J ends lost 0 bases and 6 bases, in that order; junction bases with no gene match: 9. Germline CDR1 reads SGHNT; CDR2 reads YYREEE (reference sequence). The CDR3 is made up of 16 amino acids. The CDR3 DNA reads as TGTGCCAGCAGCTTGGCGACCGGGAGGACGCTCAATGAGCAGTTCTTC. It is translated as CASSLATGRTLNEQFF.

V gene TRBV7-9 combines with J gene TRBJ2-1; D possibly corresponds to TRBD1 (5 bases). Trimming removed 4 bases from V and 9 bases from J, with 13 bases in between. This CDR3 comprises 13 residues. CDR1 is SEHNR and CDR2 is FQNEAQ in the germline V gene (reference sequence). The CDR3 here is CASSSIAGAEQFF. In DNA form, the CDR3 reads TGTGCCAGCAGCTCCATAGCTGGGGCTGAGCAGTTCTTC.

The V gene is TRBV6-6, the J gene TRBJ2-5; D perhaps matches TRBD1 (5 bases). This CDR3 has 14 residues. Germline V gives CDR1 MNHNY, CDR2 SVGAGI (reference sequence). Trimming left V 2 bases short and J 7 bases short, with 14 bases between. The CDR3 DNA sequence: TGTGCCAGCAGTTACCAGACAGACCCGCCGACCCAGTACTTC. Protein product: CASSYQTDPPTQYF.